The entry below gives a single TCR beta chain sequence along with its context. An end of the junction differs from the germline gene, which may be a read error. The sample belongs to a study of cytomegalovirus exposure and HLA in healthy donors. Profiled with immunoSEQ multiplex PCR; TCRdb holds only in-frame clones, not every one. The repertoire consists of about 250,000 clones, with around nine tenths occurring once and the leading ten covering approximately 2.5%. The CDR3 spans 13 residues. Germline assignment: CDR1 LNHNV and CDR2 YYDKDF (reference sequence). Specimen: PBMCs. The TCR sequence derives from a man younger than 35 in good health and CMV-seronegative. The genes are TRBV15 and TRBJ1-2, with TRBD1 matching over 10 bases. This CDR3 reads CATSRVGTGVSNF. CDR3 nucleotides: TGTGCCACCAGCAGAGTTGGGACAGGGGTTTCAAACTTC.